This entry lists 6 T cell receptor beta chains sequenced from one sample in a study of T cells in Graves' hyperthyroidism and ophthalmopathy. Using RNA transcripts as the source, TCR beta CDR3 regions were amplified. TCR CDR3 underwent first-round RT-PCR with the HTBI primer set. TCRdb passed the multiplex PCR reads through MiXCR, listing each CDR3 protein once. The sample records around 340,000 distinct CDR3 sequences, over 15% being singletons. The sample taken for sequencing was blood. These receptors originate from a man aged 25 to 45 with Graves' hyperthyroidism.

CDR3 DNA sequence: TGCAGCGGGAGTGTGAGTAATGAAAAACTGTTTTTT. It is translated as CSGSVSNEKLFF. The rearrangement joins TRBV29-1 to TRBJ1-4; D is uncertain. The length of the CDR3 is 12 residues. The ends were cut back, 7 bases at V and 4 bases at J, with 10 bases in the middle. Germline loops: CDR1 SQVTM, CDR2 ANQGSEA.

The table lists this clonotype with a few counts. The chain joins TRBV28 to TRBJ1-6, with TRBD1 as a possible D gene (5 bases). In germline, CDR1 is MDHEN, CDR2 SYDVKM. CDR3 length: 15 amino acids. The V and J ends lost 6 bases and 4 bases respectively, with 13 bases between them. The CDR3 spells CASRDFEGYNSPLHF. CDR3 DNA: TGTGCCAGCAGAGATTTTGAGGGGTATAATTCACCCCTCCACTTT.

Many counts were recorded for this clonotype. The chain combines TRBV2 with TRBJ2-1; 10 bases fit TRBD2. There are 16 residues in the CDR3. CDR1 is SNHLY, CDR2 FYNNEI, per germline. V lost 1 base to trimming and J lost 6 bases; unmatched junction nucleotides: 6. This chain's CDR3 is CASSEEELAGSNEQFF. The CDR3 DNA is TGTGCCAGCAGTGAAGAAGAACTAGCGGGGAGCAATGAGCAGTTCTTC.

The chain combines TRBV20-1 with TRBJ2-2; 9 bases are a match to TRBD1. Germline CDR1 reads DFQATT; CDR2 reads SNEGSKA (reference sequence). J was trimmed by 2 bases and V by 5 bases; bases with no gene match: 9. The CDR3 has 16 residues. The CDR3 bases are TGCAGTGCTCTGCAACCGGGACAGGGCAACACCGGGGAGCTGTTTTTT. It specifies CSALQPGQGNTGELFF.

V is TRBV27 and J is TRBJ2-2; D might be TRBD2 (6 bases). Germline V gene sequence: CDR1 MNHEY, CDR2 SMNVEV (reference sequence). The CDR3 has 15 residues. Trimming cost V 5 bases and J 1 base, with 11 bases left between them. The DNA of the CDR3 is TGTGCCAGCAGTCCGGAGGGAGAGAACACCGGGGAGCTGTTTTTT. Its protein is CASSPEGENTGELFF.

The V gene is TRBV7-3, the J gene TRBJ1-6; 8 bases are shared with TRBD1. The CDR3 spans 15 residues. Germline-derived CDR1 and CDR2 are SGHTA and FQGTGA. V shed 4 bases, J shed 8 bases, and the junction held 7 bases outside the gene matches. DNA of the CDR3: TGTGCCAGCAGCTCAAATGCAGGGGGCGATTCACCCCTCCACTTT. The encoded protein is CASSSNAGGDSPLHF.